This TCR beta chain derives from a study of T-cell memory formation after mild COVID-19. General observations from the study: Chiefly within CM and EM were the contracting CD4+ clones; CD8+ ones were within EMRA. The appearance of some responding clones in pre-infection memory suggested that cross-reactive memory joined.

5'RACE primed from the constant segment yielded TCR alpha and TCR beta cDNA libraries bearing sample barcodes and UMIs. A single record per CDR3 protein comes from TCRdb applying MiXCR to the 5' RACE reads. The data hold a few hundred thousand distinct CDR3 sequences, with around 15% observed a single time. This clonotype appeared a few times. Its matching antigen is unknown. The CDR3 contains 15 residues. J lost 6 bases, V lost 4 bases, and 10 bases had no gene match. Germline V gene data show CDR1 as SGHRS and CDR2 as YFSETQ. The rearrangement joins TRBV5-1 to TRBJ1-2, with TRBD1 identical over 9 bases. This receptor was identified in a man between 18 and 35 years old who had mild COVID-19 (a few samples of this study predate the infection). Cell type and time point are not known. Source material: PBMCs or a T cell subset sorted from them (not recorded which). CDR3 DNA: TGCGCCAGCAGCCCGGATGGGGACAGGGCTGATGGCTACACCTTC. Translating gives CASSPDGDRADGYTF.